This entry is about one T cell receptor beta chain. Trimming pared 3 bases from V and 2 bases from J, leaving 10 bases between. CDR1 is KGHSH, CDR2 LQKENI, per germline. The CDR3 is 14 residues long. The data stem from a study of cytomegalovirus exposure and HLA in healthy donors. This PCR relied on a set of 60 Vbeta primers and 13 Jbeta primers. Using immunoSEQ multiplex PCR, the repertoire was profiled, and TCRdb retains in-frame clones only, with some absent. The table has around 150,000 clones, approximately 85% seen once. The V call is TRBV18, the J call TRBJ1-2, with D unclear. The sample taken for sequencing was PBMCs. The sequence was obtained from a man between 18 and 29 years old in good health and CMV-seropositive. The CDR3: CASSPLATNYGYTF. The CDR3 bases are TGTGCCAGCTCACCTCTGGCGACAAACTATGGCTACACCTTC.